These 26 T cell receptor beta chains were all obtained from the same sample, sequenced in a study of shared clonotypes between healthy human individuals. Profiled with immunoSEQ multiplex PCR; TCRdb holds only in-frame clones, not every one. The sample records a few million clones, about 92% being singletons. Sequenced: naive CD4+ T cells sorted from blood. As to subset: CD45RA+ positively selected. All receptors derive from a man in his late teens or twenties in good health.

V usage is TRBV7-3 and J usage is TRBJ2-3, with D perhaps TRBD1 (6 bases). Trimming cost V 0 bases and J 0 bases, with 13 bases left between them. Germline V gives CDR1 SGHTA, CDR2 FQGTGA. The CDR3 extends over 17 amino acids. The CDR3 DNA is TGTGCCAGCAGCTTAACGGGATCAGGGGCTAGCACAGATACGCAGTATTTT. The encoded protein is CASSLTGSGASTDTQYF.

The V gene is TRBV12-5, the J gene TRBJ2-5; maybe TRBD1 (5 bases). Germline values: CDR1 LGHNT, CDR2 FRNRAP. Trimming removed 6 bases at V and 7 bases at J, with 9 bases between. The CDR3 covers 11 residues. The CDR3 is CASGLDRTQYF. The CDR3 DNA sequence: TGTGCTAGTGGCCTTGACAGGACCCAGTACTTC.

The genes are TRBV6-5 and TRBJ1-1; D is unclear. V lost 7 bases and J lost 4, with 16 bases in between. CDR1 and CDR2 (germline): MNHEY, SVGAGI. CDR3 length: 14 residues. Here the CDR3 reads CASTRWAGVTEAFF. The CDR3 region has the DNA TGTGCCAGCACCCGGTGGGCCGGGGTCACTGAAGCTTTCTTT.

V usage is TRBV4-1 and J usage is TRBJ2-7; 7 bases agree with TRBD1. Trimming cost V 5 bases and J 7 bases; bases outside gene matches: 14. This CDR3 is 15 amino acids long. CDR1 is MGHRA and CDR2 is YSYEKL in the germline V gene. CDR3 amino acids: CASSFLRTGSLEQYF. In DNA, the CDR3 is TGCGCCAGCAGCTTTCTTCGGACAGGATCCCTGGAGCAGTACTTC.

The sample holds one count of this clone. CDR3 region: CASSEAEDLTQYF. In DNA, the CDR3 is TGTGCCAGCAGTGAAGCGGAGGATCTTACGCAGTATTTT. V is TRBV6-1 and J is TRBJ2-3, with a tentative D call TRBD2 (5 bases). The V end was cut by 0 bases, the J end by 8 bases, with 9 bases between. Germline V gene sequence: CDR1 MNHNS, CDR2 SASEGT. This CDR3 has 13 residues.

The chain recombines TRBV19 with TRBJ2-2; 9 nucleotides align to TRBD1. Germline CDR1 reads LNHDA; CDR2 reads SQIVND (reference sequence). After removal of 4 bases from V and 0 bases from J, the junction contained 3 bases not matched to a gene. This CDR3 contains 16 residues. The CDR3: CASSTWDRANTGELFF. CDR3 DNA sequence: TGTGCCAGTAGTACCTGGGACAGGGCGAACACCGGGGAGCTGTTTTTT.

J is TRBJ1-5 and V is TRBV2; D is uncertain. CDR1 and CDR2 from the germline V gene are SNHLY and FYNNEI. This CDR3 is 14 amino acids long. Trimming pared 1 base from V and 6 bases from J, leaving 10 bases between. CDR3 region: CASSEDAAGQPQHF. DNA for the CDR3: TGTGCCAGCAGTGAAGATGCTGCTGGTCAGCCCCAGCATTTT.

Of note for this clone: This same CDR3 is encoded by further DNA sequences in the sample. The rearrangement joins TRBV10-3 to TRBJ2-5, with 8 bases aligning to TRBD1. After removal of 5 bases from V and 5 bases from J, the junction contained 1 base not matched to a gene. Germline V gene lookup returns CDR1 ENHRY and CDR2 SYGVKD. The CDR3 sequence is 12 residues long. DNA of the CDR3: TGTGCCATCAGTACAGGGGGGGAGACCCAGTACTTC. Its protein product is CAISTGGETQYF.

J is TRBJ2-2 and V is TRBV9, with 8 bases aligning to TRBD1. The CDR3 is made up of 15 amino acids. V shed 8 bases, J shed 1 base, and the junction held 7 bases outside the gene matches. Germline assignment: CDR1 SGDLS and CDR2 YYNGEE. CDR3 loop: CASSSGTGNTGELFF. CDR3 DNA: TGTGCCAGTTCTTCCGGGACAGGGAACACCGGGGAGCTGTTTTTT. Drawing the rest from reference TRBV9 and TRBJ2-2, the complete variable domain is DSGVTQTPKHLITATGQRVTLRCSPRSGDLSVYWYQQSLDQGLQFLIQYYNGEERAKGNILERFSAQQFPDLHSELNLSSLELGDSALYFCASSSGTGNTGELFFGEGSRLTVL.

J is TRBJ1-4 and V is TRBV19; D is perhaps TRBD1 (5 bases). The CDR3 length is 15 residues. Trimming removed 4 bases at V and 7 bases at J, with 16 bases between. Germline V CDR1 and CDR2: LNHDA, SQIVND (reference sequence). CDR3 DNA sequence: TGTGCCAGTAGTACGCCACGAGGGGCTGCTGAAAAACTGTTTTTT. This codes for CASSTPRGAAEKLFF.

The chain carries TRBV2 and TRBJ1-4; maybe TRBD1 (5 bases). The length of the CDR3 is 16 residues. CDR1 and CDR2 from the germline V gene are SNHLY and FYNNEI. Deletions cut 1 base from V and 0 bases from J, with 9 bases between. CDR3 amino acids: CASSEGEGPTNEKLFF. Written as DNA, the CDR3 is TGTGCCAGCAGTGAAGGGGAGGGACCAACTAATGAAAAACTGTTTTTT.

The rearrangement links TRBV19 to TRBJ2-2, with D perhaps matching TRBD1 (6 bases). The V end was cut by 7 bases, the J end by 5 bases, with 14 bases between. The CDR3 is 14 amino acids. The germline CDR1 and CDR2 sequences are LNHDA and SQIVND (reference sequence). CDR3 nucleotides: TGTGCCAGTACGTACAGGGAGAGGACCGGGGAGCTGTTTTTT. Translation: CASTYRERTGELFF.

The chain couples TRBV9 to TRBJ2-2; 8 bases match TRBD2. The CDR3 totals 16 residues. V shed 0 bases and J 4 bases; nucleotides not matched to a gene: 5. CDR1 and CDR2 (germline): SGDLS, YYNGEE. The CDR3 DNA reads TGTGCCAGCAGCGTAGGAGGCGGGAGGAGCACCGGGGAGCTGTTTTTT. Residues: CASSVGGGRSTGELFF. The variable domain in full, with the rest retrieved from reference TRBV9 and TRBJ2-2, is DSGVTQTPKHLITATGQRVTLRCSPRSGDLSVYWYQQSLDQGLQFLIQYYNGEERAKGNILERFSAQQFPDLHSELNLSSLELGDSALYFCASSVGGGRSTGELFFGEGSRLTVL.

This chain links TRBV11-2 with TRBJ2-3; 14 nucleotides line up with TRBD2. The CDR3 has 15 amino acids. Germline CDR1 SGHAT, CDR2 FQNNGV. J lost 5 bases, V lost 5 bases, and 3 bases had no gene match. The CDR3 region is CASSDGLAGGDTQYF. CDR3 sequence (DNA): TGTGCCAGCAGCGATGGACTAGCGGGAGGAGATACGCAGTATTTT.

This clone was observed a few times. The chain joins TRBV19 to TRBJ1-2, with D hard to call. Per germline, CDR1 LNHDA and CDR2 SQIVND (reference sequence). Trimming cost V 3 bases and J 6 bases, with 17 bases left between them. The CDR3 has 15 residues. The CDR3 reads CASSISPDGSHGYTF. The CDR3 DNA is TGTGCCAGTAGTATTTCCCCGGACGGGAGTCATGGCTACACCTTC.

The chain links TRBV5-4 to TRBJ2-5, with D perhaps TRBD2 (6 bases). The CDR3 is made up of 13 amino acids. The V end lost 4 bases, the J end lost 3 bases, and 10 bases lay between the germline ends. CDR1 is SGHNT, CDR2 YYREEE, per germline (reference sequence). The CDR3 DNA sequence: TGTGCCAGCAGCCCGTTAGCGGAAGAGACCCAGTACTTC. Amino acids: CASSPLAEETQYF.

The chain couples TRBV29-1 to TRBJ1-1, with D unclear. The CDR3 spans 18 residues. CDR1 SQVTM and CDR2 ANQGSEA come from the germline V gene. V was pared by 5 bases and J by 1 base, with 26 bases between. The CDR3 region has the DNA TGCAGCGTTACGGCGTCTGAGGATTTTTTCATGTGGAACACTGAAGCTTTCTTT. Translation: CSVTASEDFFMWNTEAFF.

A note on this clone: Other DNA variants within this sample encode the same CDR3. V gene TRBV5-1 combines with J gene TRBJ2-1, with 11 bases lining up with TRBD1. After removal of 3 bases from V and 6 bases from J, the junction contained 5 bases not matched to a gene. Germline CDR1 and CDR2: SGHRS and YFSETQ. There are 15 residues in the CDR3. As DNA, the CDR3 is TGCGCCAGCAGCTCTGGGACAGGGGGACTCAATGAGCAGTTCTTC. It encodes CASSSGTGGLNEQFF. Based on the CDR3 plus reference TRBV5-1 and TRBJ2-1, the full variable domain is KAGVTQTPRYLIKTRGQQVTLSCSPISGHRSVSWYQQTPGQGLQFLFEYFSETQRNKGNFPGRFSGRQFSNSRSEMNVSTLELGDSALYLCASSSGTGGLNEQFFGPGTRLTVL.

The gene calls are TRBV5-8 and TRBJ1-3; D might be TRBD1 (6 bases). Deletions cut 2 bases from V and 4 bases from J, with 13 bases between. The germline V gene has CDR1 SGHTS and CDR2 YDEGEE. CDR3 size: 15 residues. The CDR3 nucleotides are TGTGCCAGCAGCTTAAATCAGGACAGAGGAAACACCATATATTTT. Encoded protein: CASSLNQDRGNTIYF.

The rearrangement joins TRBV5-1 to TRBJ2-1; 7 bases line up with TRBD2. This CDR3 region has 14 residues. J was trimmed by 9 bases and V by 4 bases; bases with no gene match: 10. Germline loops: CDR1 SGHRS, CDR2 YFSETQ. The DNA for the CDR3 is TGCGCCAGCAGCCTCAGGGCGGGGGAAGGTGAGCAGTTCTTC. Translated: CASSLRAGEGEQFF.

The rearrangement joins TRBV19 to TRBJ2-1, with 7 bases aligning to TRBD2. The CDR3 has 14 amino acids. Germline CDR1 is LNHDA and CDR2 is SQIVND (reference sequence). V was clipped by 6 bases and J by 5 bases; unmatched bases: 7. The CDR3 coding sequence is TGTGCCAGTAGACTGGGGGGGTTAAACAATGAGCAGTTCTTC. Its protein product is CASRLGGLNNEQFF.

This chain connects TRBV7-2 to TRBJ1-4; D gene ambiguous. V lost 1 base, J lost 7 bases, and 13 bases lay in between. This CDR3 spans 15 amino acids. The germline V gene encodes CDR1 SGHTA and CDR2 FQGNSA. CDR3 loop: CASSLGMLSGEKLFF. The DNA for the CDR3 is TGTGCCAGCAGCTTAGGAATGCTATCAGGTGAAAAACTGTTTTTT.

V usage is TRBV5-4 and J usage is TRBJ2-1; TRBD2 matches 8 bases. Germline-derived CDR1 and CDR2 are SGHNT and YYREEE (reference sequence). The junction had 5 bases not matched to a gene; V was cut back by 0 bases and J by 6 bases. The CDR3 runs 15 residues. Here the CDR3 reads CASSLATSGLNEQFF. The CDR3 bases are TGTGCCAGCAGCTTGGCAACTAGCGGTCTCAATGAGCAGTTCTTC.

V usage is TRBV4-3 and J usage is TRBJ2-3; the D is unclear. In germline, CDR1 is LGHNA, CDR2 YSLEER. Trimming took off 1 base at V and 3 bases at J, with 8 bases between the two ends. The CDR3 spans 14 residues. CDR3 protein: CASSQAPATDTQYF. The DNA for the CDR3 is TGCGCCAGCAGCCAAGCCCCAGCAACAGATACGCAGTATTTT.

A word on this clone: This same CDR3 is encoded by further DNA sequences in the sample. This chain links TRBV18 with TRBJ1-1, with a possible D match to TRBD1 (5 bases). Looked up from germline, CDR1 is KGHSH and CDR2 is LQKENI. The CDR3 sequence is 14 residues long. Between the trimmed V and J ends, which lost 3 bases and 3 bases, there was a span of 11 bases. The CDR3 here is CASSPFTGDTEAFF. The CDR3 DNA reads as TGTGCCAGCTCACCTTTTACAGGTGACACTGAAGCTTTCTTT.

The chain carries TRBV30 and TRBJ1-6, with 9 positions matching TRBD1. V lost 3 bases, J lost 11 bases, and 11 bases stayed unmatched. The germline V gene has CDR1 GTSNPN and CDR2 SVGIG (reference sequence). The CDR3 runs to 15 residues. Here the CDR3 reads CAWSPSRDRVTPLHF. The CDR3 DNA reads as TGTGCCTGGAGCCCCAGCCGGGACAGGGTCACACCCCTCCACTTT.